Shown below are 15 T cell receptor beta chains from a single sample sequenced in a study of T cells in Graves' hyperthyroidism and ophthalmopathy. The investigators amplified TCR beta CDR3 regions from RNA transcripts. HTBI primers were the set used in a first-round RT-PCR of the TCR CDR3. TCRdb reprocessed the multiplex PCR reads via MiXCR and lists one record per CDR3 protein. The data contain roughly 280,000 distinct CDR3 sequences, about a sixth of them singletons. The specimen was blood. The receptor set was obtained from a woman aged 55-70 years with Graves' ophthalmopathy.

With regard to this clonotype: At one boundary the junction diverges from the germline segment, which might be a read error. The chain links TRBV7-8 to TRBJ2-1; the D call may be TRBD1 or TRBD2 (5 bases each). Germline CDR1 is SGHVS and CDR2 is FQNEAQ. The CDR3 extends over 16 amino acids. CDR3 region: CASSRHEGSHYKEQFF. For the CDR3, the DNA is TGTGCCAGCAGCCGGCACGAGGGGAGCCACTACAAGGAGCAGTTCTTC. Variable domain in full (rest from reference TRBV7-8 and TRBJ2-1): GAGVSQSPRYKVAKRGQDVALRCDPISGHVSLFWYQQALGQGPEFLTYFQNEAQLDKSGLPSDRFFAERPEGSVSTLKIQRTQQEDSAVYLCASSRHEGSHYKEQFFGPGTRLTVL.

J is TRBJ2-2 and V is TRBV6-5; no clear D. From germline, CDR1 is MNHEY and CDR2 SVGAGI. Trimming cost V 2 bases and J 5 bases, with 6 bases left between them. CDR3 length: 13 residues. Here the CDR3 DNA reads TGTGCCAGCAGTTACGCCGAGACCGGGGAGCTGTTTTTT. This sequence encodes CASSYAETGELFF.

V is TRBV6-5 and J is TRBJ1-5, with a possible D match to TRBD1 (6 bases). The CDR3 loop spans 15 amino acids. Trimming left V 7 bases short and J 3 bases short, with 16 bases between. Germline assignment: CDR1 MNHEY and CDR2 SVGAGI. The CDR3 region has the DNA TGTGCCAGCATTCCCCGAGACAGGATCAATCAGCCCCAGCATTTT. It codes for CASIPRDRINQPQHF.

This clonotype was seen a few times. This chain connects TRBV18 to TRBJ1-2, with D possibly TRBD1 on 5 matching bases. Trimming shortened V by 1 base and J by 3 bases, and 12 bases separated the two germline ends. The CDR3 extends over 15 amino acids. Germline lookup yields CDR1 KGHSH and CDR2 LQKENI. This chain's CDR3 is CASSPQSGGDYGYTF. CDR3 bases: TGTGCCAGCTCACCACAGTCGGGGGGGGACTATGGCTACACCTTC.

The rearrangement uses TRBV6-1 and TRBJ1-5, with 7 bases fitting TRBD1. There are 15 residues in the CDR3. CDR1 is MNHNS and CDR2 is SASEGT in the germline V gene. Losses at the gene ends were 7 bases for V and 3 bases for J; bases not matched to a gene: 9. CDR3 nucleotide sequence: TGTGCCAGCACCTACCGGGGACAGATCAATCAGCCCCAGCATTTT. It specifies CASTYRGQINQPQHF.

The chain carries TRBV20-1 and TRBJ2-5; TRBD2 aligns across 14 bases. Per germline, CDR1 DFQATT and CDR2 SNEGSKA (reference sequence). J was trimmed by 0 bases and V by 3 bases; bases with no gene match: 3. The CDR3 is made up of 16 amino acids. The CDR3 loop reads CSARGTSGGHQETQYF. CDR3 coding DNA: TGCAGTGCTAGGGGGACTAGCGGGGGCCACCAAGAGACCCAGTACTTC.

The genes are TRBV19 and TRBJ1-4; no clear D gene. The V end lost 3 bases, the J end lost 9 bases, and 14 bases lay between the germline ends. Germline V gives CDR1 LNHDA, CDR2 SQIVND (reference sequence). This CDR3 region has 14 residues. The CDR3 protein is CASSMRQEYKKLFF. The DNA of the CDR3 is TGTGCCAGTAGTATGAGGCAGGAGTACAAAAAACTGTTTTTT.

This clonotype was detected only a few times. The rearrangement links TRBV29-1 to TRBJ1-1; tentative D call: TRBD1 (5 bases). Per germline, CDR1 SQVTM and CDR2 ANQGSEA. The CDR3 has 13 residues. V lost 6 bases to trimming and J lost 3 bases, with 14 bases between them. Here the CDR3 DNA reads TGCAGCGTCGGCCAGGGCGTAGACACTGAAGCTTTCTTT. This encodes CSVGQGVDTEAFF.

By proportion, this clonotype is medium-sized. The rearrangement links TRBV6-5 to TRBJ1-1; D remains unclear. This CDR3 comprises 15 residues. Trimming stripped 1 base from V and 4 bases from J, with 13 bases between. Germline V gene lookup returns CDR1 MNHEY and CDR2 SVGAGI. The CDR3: CASSYFPGMGTEAFF. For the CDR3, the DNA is TGTGCCAGCAGTTACTTCCCGGGGATGGGCACTGAAGCTTTCTTT.

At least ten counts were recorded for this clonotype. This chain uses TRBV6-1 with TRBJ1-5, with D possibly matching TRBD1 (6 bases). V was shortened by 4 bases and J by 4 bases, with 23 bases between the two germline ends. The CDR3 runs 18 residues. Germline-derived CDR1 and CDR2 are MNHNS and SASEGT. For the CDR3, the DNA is TGTGCCAGCAGTGCAAGGGGGGACGTCCTTTCTAGGAATCAGCCCCAGCATTTT. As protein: CASSARGDVLSRNQPQHF.

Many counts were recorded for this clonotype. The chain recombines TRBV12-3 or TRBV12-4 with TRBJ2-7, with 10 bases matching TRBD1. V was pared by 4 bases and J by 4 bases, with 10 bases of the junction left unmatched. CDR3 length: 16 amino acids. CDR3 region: CASSSDRGRFRYEQYF. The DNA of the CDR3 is TGTGCCAGCAGTTCAGACAGGGGGCGCTTTCGATACGAGCAGTACTTC.

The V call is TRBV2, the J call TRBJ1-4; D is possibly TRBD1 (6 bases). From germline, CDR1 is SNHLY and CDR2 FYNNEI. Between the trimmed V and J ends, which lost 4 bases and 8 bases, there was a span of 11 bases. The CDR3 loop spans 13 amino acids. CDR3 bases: TGTGCCAGCAGTGGGGGGGCAGTCGAAAAACTGTTTTTT. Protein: CASSGGAVEKLFF.

CDR3 in DNA: TGTGCCAGCGGACTTCATGAGCAGTTCTTC. Its protein product is CASGLHEQFF. The chain has TRBV5-6 and TRBJ2-1, with a weak D call TRBD2 (5 bases). The CDR3 loop spans 10 amino acids. Germline V gene sequence: CDR1 SGHDT, CDR2 YYEEEE. Trimming removed 7 bases at V and 8 bases at J, with 7 bases between.

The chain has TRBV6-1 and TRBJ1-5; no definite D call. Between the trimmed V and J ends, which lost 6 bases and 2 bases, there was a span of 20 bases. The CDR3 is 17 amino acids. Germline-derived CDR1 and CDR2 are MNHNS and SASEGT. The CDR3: CASSPGRTLLGNQPQHF. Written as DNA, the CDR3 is TGTGCCAGCAGCCCGGGAAGGACCTTGCTTGGCAATCAGCCCCAGCATTTT.

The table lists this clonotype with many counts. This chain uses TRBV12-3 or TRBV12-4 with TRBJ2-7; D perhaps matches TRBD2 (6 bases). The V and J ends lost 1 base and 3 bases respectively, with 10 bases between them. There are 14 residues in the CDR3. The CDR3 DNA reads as TGTGCCAGCAGTTTAGGGGGGGATTTCTACGAGCAGTACTTC. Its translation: CASSLGGDFYEQYF.